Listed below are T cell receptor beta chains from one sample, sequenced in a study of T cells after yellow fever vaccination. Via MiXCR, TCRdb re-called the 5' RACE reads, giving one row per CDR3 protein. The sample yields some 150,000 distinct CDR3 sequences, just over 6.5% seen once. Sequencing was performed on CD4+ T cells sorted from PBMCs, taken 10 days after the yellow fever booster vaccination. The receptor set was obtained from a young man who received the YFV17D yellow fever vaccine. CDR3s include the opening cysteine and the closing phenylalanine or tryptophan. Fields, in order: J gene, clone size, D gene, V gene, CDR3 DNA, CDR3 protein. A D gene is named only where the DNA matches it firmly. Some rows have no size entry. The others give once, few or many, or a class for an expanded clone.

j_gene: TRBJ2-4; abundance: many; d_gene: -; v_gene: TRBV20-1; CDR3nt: TGCAGTGCTGGAGTACAAAACATTCAGTACTTC; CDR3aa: CSAGVQNIQYF
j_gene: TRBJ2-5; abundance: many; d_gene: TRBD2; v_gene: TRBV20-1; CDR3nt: TGCAGTGCTATCCGGGGGGGGGCAGAGACCCAGTACTTC; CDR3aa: CSAIRGGAETQYF
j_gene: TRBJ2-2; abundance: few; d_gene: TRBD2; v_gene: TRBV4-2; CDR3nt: TGTGCCAGCAGCCAAGAACTAGCGGGAGATGATTGGAGGGAGCTGTTTTTT; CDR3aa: CASSQELAGDDWRELFF
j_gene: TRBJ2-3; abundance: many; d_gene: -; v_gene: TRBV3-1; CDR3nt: TGTGCCAGCAGCCAAGTGAGTCGGGGGATGCCAGATACGCAGTATTTT; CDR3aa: CASSQVSRGMPDTQYF
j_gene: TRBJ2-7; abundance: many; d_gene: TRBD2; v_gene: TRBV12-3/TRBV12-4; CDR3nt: TGTGCCAGCACCTTAGCGGGAGCTAGGTACGAGCAGTACTTC; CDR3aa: CASTLAGARYEQYF
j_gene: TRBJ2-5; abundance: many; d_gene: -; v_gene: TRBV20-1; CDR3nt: TGCAGTGCTGGAAGGGCCATCGGGGGAGAGACCCAGTACTTC; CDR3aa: CSAGRAIGGETQYF
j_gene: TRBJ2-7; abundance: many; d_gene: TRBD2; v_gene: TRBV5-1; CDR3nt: TGCGCCAGCAGCGAGCGGGAGGGGTACGAGCAGTACTTC; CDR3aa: CASSEREGYEQYF
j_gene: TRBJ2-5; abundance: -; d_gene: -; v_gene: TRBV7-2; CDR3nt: TGTGCCAGCAGCTCCCAGGAGTCCCGGGCGGTGGAGACCCAGTACTTC; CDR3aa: CASSSQESRAVETQYF
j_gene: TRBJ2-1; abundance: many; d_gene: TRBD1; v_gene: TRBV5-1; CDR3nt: TGCGCCAGCAGGACAGGGTACAATGAGCAGTTCTTC; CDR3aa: CASRTGYNEQFF
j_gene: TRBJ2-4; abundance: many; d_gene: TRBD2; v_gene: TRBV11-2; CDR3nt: TGTGCCAGCATCCCGGGGGGGGTTGAGGGAACCAAAAACATTCAGTACTTC; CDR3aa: CASIPGGVEGTKNIQYF
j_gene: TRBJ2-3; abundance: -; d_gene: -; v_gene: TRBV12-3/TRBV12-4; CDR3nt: TGTGCCAGCAGTTTAGCGGAGGAAGATACGCAGTATTTT; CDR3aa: CASSLAEEDTQYF
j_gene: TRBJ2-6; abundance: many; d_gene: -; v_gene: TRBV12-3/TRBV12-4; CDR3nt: TGTGCCAGCAGGGTTTCTGGGGCCAACGTCCTGACTTTC; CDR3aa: CASRVSGANVLTF
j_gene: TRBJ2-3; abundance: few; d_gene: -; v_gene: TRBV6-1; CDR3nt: TGTGCCAGCAGCAGGGTGTCTAGCACAGATACGCAGTATTTT; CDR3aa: CASSRVSSTDTQYF
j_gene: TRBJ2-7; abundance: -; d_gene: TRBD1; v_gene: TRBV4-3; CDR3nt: TGCGCCAGCAGCCAAGGAAGGGGGTCCGGGACAGGGGGAGACGAGCAGTACTTC; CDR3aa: CASSQGRGSGTGGDEQYF
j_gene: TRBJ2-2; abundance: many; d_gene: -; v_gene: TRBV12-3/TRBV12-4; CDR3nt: TGTGCCAGCATTCCCGGTGTAAAAGGCACCGGGGAGCTGTTTTTT; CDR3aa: CASIPGVKGTGELFF
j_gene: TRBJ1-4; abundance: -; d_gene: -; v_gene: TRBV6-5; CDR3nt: TGTGCCAGCAGTTACTGGCAGCTTGCAACTAATGAAAAACTGTTTTTT; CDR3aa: CASSYWQLATNEKLFF
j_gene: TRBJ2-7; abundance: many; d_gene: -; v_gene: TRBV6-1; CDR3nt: TGTGCCAGCAGTGAAAGAGGTGTCTACGAGCAGTACTTC; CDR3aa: CASSERGVYEQYF
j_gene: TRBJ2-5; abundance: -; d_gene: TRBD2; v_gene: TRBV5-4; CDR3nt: TGTGCCAGCAGCACTAGCGGGAGGGCCTGGGAGACCCAGTACTTC; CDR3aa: CASSTSGRAWETQYF
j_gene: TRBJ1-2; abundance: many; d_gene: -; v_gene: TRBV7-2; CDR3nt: TGTGCCAGCAGCTTAAGAATCCAGGATGGCTACACCTTC; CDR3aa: CASSLRIQDGYTF
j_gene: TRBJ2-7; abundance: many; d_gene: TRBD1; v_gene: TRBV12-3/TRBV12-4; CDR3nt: TGTGCCAGCGGGGACAGGGGGTACGAGCAGTACTTC; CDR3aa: CASGDRGYEQYF
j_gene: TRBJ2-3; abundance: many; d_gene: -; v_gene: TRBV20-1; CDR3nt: TGCAGTGCTAGAGACCCTAGCGTGGGCGGCACAGATACGCAGTATTTT; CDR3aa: CSARDPSVGGTDTQYF
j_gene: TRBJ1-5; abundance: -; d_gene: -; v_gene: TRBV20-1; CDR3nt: TGCAGTGCTAGTCGGGGGGGGGTCCAGCCCCAGCATTTT; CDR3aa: CSASRGGVQPQHF
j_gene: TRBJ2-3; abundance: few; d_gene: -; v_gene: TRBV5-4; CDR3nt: TGTGCCAGCAGCCCCTCGTTAGATACGCAGTATTTT; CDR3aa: CASSPSLDTQYF
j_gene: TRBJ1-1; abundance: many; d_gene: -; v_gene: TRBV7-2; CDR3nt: TGTGCCAGCAGTCCCTCTGCGGGGTCTGAAGCTTTCTTT; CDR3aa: CASSPSAGSEAFF
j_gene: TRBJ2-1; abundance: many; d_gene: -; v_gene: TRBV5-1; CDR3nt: TGCGCCAGCAGCATTGGATTACAGGACTACAATGAGCAGTTCTTC; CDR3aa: CASSIGLQDYNEQFF
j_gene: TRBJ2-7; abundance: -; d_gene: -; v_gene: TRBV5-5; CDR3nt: TGTGCCAGCGGCCCCGGCCCCCGCTGTAACTCCTACGAGCAGTACTTC; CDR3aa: CASGPGPRCNSYEQYF
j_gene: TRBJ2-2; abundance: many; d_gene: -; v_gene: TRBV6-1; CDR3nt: TGTGCCAGCAGCTGGGGCCCTTCCCCCGGGGAGCTGTTTTTT; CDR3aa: CASSWGPSPGELFF
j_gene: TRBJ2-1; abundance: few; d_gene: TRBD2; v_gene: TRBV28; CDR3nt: TGTGCCAGCAAACTCCGGGAGGGCGGGAGGGTGGAACAGTTCTTC; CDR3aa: CASKLREGGRVEQFF
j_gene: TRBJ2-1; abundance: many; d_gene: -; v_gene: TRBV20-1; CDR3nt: TGCAGTGCATCCGTAACGGCGGGATACAATGAGCAGTTCTTC; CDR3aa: CSASVTAGYNEQFF
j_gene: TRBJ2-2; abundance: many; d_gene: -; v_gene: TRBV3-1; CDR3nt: TGTGCCAGCAGCCAAGTATCCACGACCCGGGAGCTGTTTTTT; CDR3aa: CASSQVSTTRELFF
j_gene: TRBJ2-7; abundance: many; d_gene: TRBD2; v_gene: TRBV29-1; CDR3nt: TGCAGCGTGGGGACTAGCGGCGTTTACGAGCAGTACTTC; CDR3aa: CSVGTSGVYEQYF
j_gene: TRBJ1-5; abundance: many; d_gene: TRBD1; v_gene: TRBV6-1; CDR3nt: TGTGCCAGCAGTGAAGGGGACAGGGGCAATCAGCCCCAGCATTTT; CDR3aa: CASSEGDRGNQPQHF
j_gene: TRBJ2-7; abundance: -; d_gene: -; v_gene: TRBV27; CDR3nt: TGTGCCAGCCAGGTGGGACAGCGGGCCTACGAGCAGTACTTC; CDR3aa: CASQVGQRAYEQYF
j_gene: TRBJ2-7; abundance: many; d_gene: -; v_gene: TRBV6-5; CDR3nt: TGTGCCAGCAGCGCCGAGTCTAGCGCCTCCTACGAGCAGTACTTC; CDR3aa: CASSAESSASYEQYF
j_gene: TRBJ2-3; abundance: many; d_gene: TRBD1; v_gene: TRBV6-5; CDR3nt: TGTGCCAGCAGTTACAGGGGGCGCGGCACAGATACGCAGTATTTT; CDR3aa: CASSYRGRGTDTQYF